Listed here is a single TCR beta chain. This record comes from a study of blood T cell repertoires in COVID-19. Study overall: Sites in the United States, Italy and Spain provided acute and convalescent COVID-19 samples. Sources were T cells, B-cell-depleted T cells, or PBMCs; the material itself was cDNA or gDNA.

The V gene end was trimmed by 4 bases and the J gene end by 4 bases; junction bases not matched to a gene: 7. Germline V gene lookup returns CDR1 KGHDR and CDR2 SFDVKD. The CDR3 contains 16 residues. In the source study's methods: Using reference gene primer amplification, nucleated cell counts were estimated. Libraries were prepared by immunoSEQ multiplex PCR; TCRdb keeps only in-frame clonotypes and omits some of them. That table gives V, J and clone size, and the DNA gave D and trimming. Of around 39,000 clones listed, roughly 88% are singletons. Specimen: peripheral blood. This sequence joins TRBV24-1 and TRBJ2-3; 10 positions match TRBD1. The clonotype comes from a human donor in a cohort sampled during active COVID-19. The CDR3, as DNA: TGTGCCACCAGTGAGAGACAGGGGGCGGTCTCAGATACGCAGTATTTT. This sequence encodes CATSERQGAVSDTQYF.